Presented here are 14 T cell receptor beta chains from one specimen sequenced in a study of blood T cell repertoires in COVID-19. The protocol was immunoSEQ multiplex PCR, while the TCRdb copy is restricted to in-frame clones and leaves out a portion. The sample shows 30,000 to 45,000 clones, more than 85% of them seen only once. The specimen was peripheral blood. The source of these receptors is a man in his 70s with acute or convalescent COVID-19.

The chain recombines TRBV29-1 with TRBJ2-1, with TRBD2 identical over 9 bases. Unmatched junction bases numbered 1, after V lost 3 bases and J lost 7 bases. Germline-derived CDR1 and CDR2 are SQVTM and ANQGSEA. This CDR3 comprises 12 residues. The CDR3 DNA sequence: TGCAGCGTTGACGCGGGGGGGAATGAGCAGTTCTTC. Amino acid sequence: CSVDAGGNEQFF.

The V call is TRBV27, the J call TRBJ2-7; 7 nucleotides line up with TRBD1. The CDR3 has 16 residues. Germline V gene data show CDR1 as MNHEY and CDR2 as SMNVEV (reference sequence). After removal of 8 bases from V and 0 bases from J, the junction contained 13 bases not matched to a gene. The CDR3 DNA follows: TGTGCCAGCGGTACAATCCCGGGACAGAGCTCCTACGAGCAGTACTTC. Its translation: CASGTIPGQSSYEQYF.

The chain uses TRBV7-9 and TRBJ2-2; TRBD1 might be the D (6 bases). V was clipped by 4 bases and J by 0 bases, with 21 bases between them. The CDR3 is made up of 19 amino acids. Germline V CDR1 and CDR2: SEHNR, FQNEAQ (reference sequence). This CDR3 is CASSSTLTGTPSNTGELFF. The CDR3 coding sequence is TGTGCCAGCAGCTCAACTTTAACCGGGACACCATCGAACACCGGGGAGCTGTTTTTT.

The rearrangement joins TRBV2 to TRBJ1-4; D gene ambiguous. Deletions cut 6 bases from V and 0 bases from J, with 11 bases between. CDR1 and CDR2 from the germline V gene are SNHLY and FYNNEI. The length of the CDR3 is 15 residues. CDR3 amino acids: CASSAGITTNEKLFF. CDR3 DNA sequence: TGTGCCAGCAGCGCCGGGATTACAACTAATGAAAAACTGTTTTTT. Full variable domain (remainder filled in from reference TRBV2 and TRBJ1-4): EPEVTQTPSHQVTQMGQEVILRCVPISNHLYFYWYRQILGQKVEFLVSFYNNEISEKSEIFDDQFSVERPDGSNFTLKIRSTKLEDSAMYFCASSAGITTNEKLFFGSGTQLSVL.

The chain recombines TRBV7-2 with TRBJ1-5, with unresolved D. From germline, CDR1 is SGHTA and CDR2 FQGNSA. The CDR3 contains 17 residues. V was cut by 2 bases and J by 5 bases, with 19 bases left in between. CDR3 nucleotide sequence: TGTGCCAGCAGCTTACCCAGTTCGGCAGAACTAGATCAGCCCCAGCATTTT. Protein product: CASSLPSSAELDQPQHF.

In DNA form, the CDR3 reads TGTGCCACCAGTGATAGCCGGGAGGTAGATACGCAGTATTTT. It codes for CATSDSREVDTQYF. This chain connects TRBV24-1 to TRBJ2-3; the match to TRBD2 covers 7 bases. This CDR3 has 14 amino acids. The V gene end was trimmed by 3 bases and the J gene end by 5 bases; junction bases not matched to a gene: 4. Germline-derived CDR1 and CDR2 are KGHDR and SFDVKD.

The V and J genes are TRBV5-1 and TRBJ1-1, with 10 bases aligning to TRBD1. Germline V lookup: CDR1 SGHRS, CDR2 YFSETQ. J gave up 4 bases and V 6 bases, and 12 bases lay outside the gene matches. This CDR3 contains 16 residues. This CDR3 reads CASTKDGTGAGTEAFF. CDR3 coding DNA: TGCGCCAGCACCAAGGACGGGACAGGGGCGGGCACTGAAGCTTTCTTT. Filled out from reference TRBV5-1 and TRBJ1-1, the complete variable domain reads KAGVTQTPRYLIKTRGQQVTLSCSPISGHRSVSWYQQTPGQGLQFLFEYFSETQRNKGNFPGRFSGRQFSNSRSEMNVSTLELGDSALYLCASTKDGTGAGTEAFFGQGTRLTVV.

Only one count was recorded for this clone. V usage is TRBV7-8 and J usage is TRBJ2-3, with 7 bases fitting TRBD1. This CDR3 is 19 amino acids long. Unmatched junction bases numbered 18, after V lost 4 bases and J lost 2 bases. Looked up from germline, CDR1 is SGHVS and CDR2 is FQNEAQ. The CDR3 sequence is CASSWTKGGRGPHTDTQYF. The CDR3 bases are TGTGCCAGCAGCTGGACCAAAGGGGGCCGGGGTCCCCACACAGATACGCAGTATTTT.

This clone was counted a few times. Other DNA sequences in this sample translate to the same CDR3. The DNA of the CDR3 is TGTGCCACCAGCAGAGATCGAGGGGGCTCAGAGACCCAGTACTTC. It is translated as CATSRDRGGSETQYF. The chain has TRBV15 and TRBJ2-5; 7 bases align to TRBD1. V gave up 0 bases and J gave up 4 bases; unmatched junction bases: 5. The CDR3 has 15 residues. Germline CDR1 is LNHNV and CDR2 is YYDKDF (reference sequence).

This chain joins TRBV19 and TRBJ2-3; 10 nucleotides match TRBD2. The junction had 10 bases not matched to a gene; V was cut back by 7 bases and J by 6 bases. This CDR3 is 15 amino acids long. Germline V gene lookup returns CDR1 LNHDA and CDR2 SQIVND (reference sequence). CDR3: CASTGQREGRDTQYF. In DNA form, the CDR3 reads TGTGCCAGTACTGGGCAGCGGGAGGGCCGCGATACGCAGTATTTT.

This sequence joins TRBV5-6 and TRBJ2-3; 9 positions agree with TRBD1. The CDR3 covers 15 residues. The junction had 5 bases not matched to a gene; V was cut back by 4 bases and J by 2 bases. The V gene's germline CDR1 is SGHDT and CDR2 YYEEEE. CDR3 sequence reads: CASSTGTGNTDTQYF. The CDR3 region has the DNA TGTGCCAGCAGCACCGGGACAGGGAACACAGATACGCAGTATTTT.

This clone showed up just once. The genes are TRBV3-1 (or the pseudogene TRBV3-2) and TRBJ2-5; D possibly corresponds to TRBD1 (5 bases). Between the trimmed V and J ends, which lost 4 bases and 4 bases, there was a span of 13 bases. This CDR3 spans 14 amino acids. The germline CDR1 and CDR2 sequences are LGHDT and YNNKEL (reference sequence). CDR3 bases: TGTGCCAGCAGCCCTAAGGGGCGGCCAGAGACCCAGTACTTC. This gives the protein CASSPKGRPETQYF.

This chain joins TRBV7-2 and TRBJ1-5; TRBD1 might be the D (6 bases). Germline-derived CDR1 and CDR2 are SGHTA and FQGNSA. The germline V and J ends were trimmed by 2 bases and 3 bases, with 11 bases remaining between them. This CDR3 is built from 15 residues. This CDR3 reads CASSLRKGDNQPQHF. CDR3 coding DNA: TGTGCCAGCAGCTTAAGGAAGGGGGACAATCAGCCCCAGCATTTT.

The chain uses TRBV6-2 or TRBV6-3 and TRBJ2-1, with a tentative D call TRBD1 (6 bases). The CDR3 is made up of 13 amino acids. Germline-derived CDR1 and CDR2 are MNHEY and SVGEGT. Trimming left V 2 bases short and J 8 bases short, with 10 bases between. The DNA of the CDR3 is TGTGCCAGCAGTTACAGGGACACCCATGAGCAGTTCTTC. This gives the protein CASSYRDTHEQFF.